Shown below are 20 T cell receptor beta chains from a single sample sequenced in a study of CD8 T cells in ankylosing spondylitis. Study-wide results and limits: About 8 highly homologous variants made up a TCR beta motif, and this motif appeared characteristic of ankylosing spondylitis blood.

MiXCR, run by TCRdb on the 5' RACE reads, gives a single entry per CDR3 protein. The sample lists hundreds of thousands of distinct CDR3 sequences; about 12% were seen once. For these receptors, no antigen is known. Sequenced sample: blood, either unsorted or a sorted T cell fraction (not recorded which). These receptors all stem from a male donor with ankylosing spondylitis.

This clonotype was seen a few times. The chain is built from TRBV7-9 and TRBJ1-1; D ambiguous. Trimming took 5 bases from V and 0 from J, leaving 16 bases between them. CDR3 length: 16 residues. Germline assignment: CDR1 SEHNR and CDR2 FQNEAQ (reference sequence). In DNA form, the CDR3 reads TGTGCCAGCAGCCCCATGGCACAGCCAGTGAACACTGAAGCTTTCTTT. It specifies CASSPMAQPVNTEAFF.

The rearrangement uses TRBV12-3 or TRBV12-4 and TRBJ1-4; D ambiguous. The CDR3 has 14 residues. Trimming left V 4 bases short and J 14 bases short, with 20 bases between. CDR3 in DNA: TGTGCCAGCAGTTCCGACCCAGGACGGGCGAACCTGTTTTTT. It is translated as CASSSDPGRANLFF.

The V gene is TRBV3-1, the J gene TRBJ1-1, with D possibly being TRBD1 (6 bases). V gave up 4 bases and J gave up 0 bases, with 12 bases separating them. This CDR3 has 15 residues. Germline lookup yields CDR1 LGHDT and CDR2 YNNKEL (reference sequence). The CDR3 DNA reads as TGTGCCAGCAGCCTGTCGGGGGCCTTGAACACTGAAGCTTTCTTT. Residues: CASSLSGALNTEAFF.

This clonotype was counted many times. This chain joins TRBV7-2 and TRBJ2-3; no reliable D call. Germline V gives CDR1 SGHTA, CDR2 FQGNSA. Trimming shortened V by 4 bases and J by 2 bases, and 10 bases separated the two germline ends. CDR3 length: 14 residues. Here the CDR3 DNA reads TGTGCCAGCAGCTGGCTTGCCTTCACAGATACGCAGTATTTT. It translates to CASSWLAFTDTQYF. The variable domain in full, completed from reference TRBV7-2 and TRBJ2-3, reads GAGVSQSPSNKVTEKGKDVELRCDPISGHTALYWYRQSLGQGLEFLIYFQGNSAPDKSGLPSDRFSAERTGGSVSTLTIQRTQQEDSAVYLCASSWLAFTDTQYFGPGTRLTVL.

This clonotype was counted many times. The V call is TRBV20-1, the J call TRBJ1-1, with a tentative D call TRBD1 (5 bases). V was trimmed by 4 bases and J by 0 bases, leaving 9 bases between them. The germline V gene has CDR1 DFQATT and CDR2 SNEGSKA (reference sequence). The CDR3 totals 13 residues. CDR3 nucleotides: TGCAGTGCTAAGGGACGCCTGAACACTGAAGCTTTCTTT. Its translation: CSAKGRLNTEAFF.

This clonotype was seen many times. The chain couples TRBV29-1 to TRBJ2-7; tentative D call: TRBD1 (6 bases). Germline CDR1 SQVTM, CDR2 ANQGSEA. V was clipped by 1 base and J by 6 bases, with 16 bases between them. The CDR3 spans 14 residues. The CDR3, as DNA: TGCAGCGTTGAAGCCTGGGGACAAGTGGCCGAGCAGTACTTC. Encoded protein: CSVEAWGQVAEQYF.

This clonotype was observed many times. V gene TRBV20-1 combines with J gene TRBJ2-1; a possible D gene is TRBD2 (5 bases). The CDR3 covers 14 residues. CDR1 and CDR2 (germline): DFQATT, SNEGSKA (reference sequence). V was trimmed by 3 bases and J by 3 bases, leaving 12 bases between them. CDR3 bases: TGCAGTGCTAGTCGGACTCCCGGCTACAATGAGCAGTTCTTC. This translates into CSASRTPGYNEQFF.

The gene calls are TRBV24-1 and TRBJ2-1; D might be TRBD2 (5 bases). The ends were cut back, 1 base at V and 8 bases at J, with 11 bases in the middle. The length of the CDR3 is 14 residues. CDR1 and CDR2 from the germline V gene are KGHDR and SFDVKD. The CDR3 nucleotides read TGTGCCACCAGTGATTTTCGAGGGTTGGATGAGCAGTTCTTC. Its translation is CATSDFRGLDEQFF.

The chain is built from TRBV20-1 and TRBJ2-1; the match to TRBD2 covers 10 bases. Looked up from germline, CDR1 is DFQATT and CDR2 is SNEGSKA (reference sequence). The CDR3 has 16 amino acids. V was pared by 3 bases and J by 1 base, with 6 bases of the junction left unmatched. For the CDR3, the DNA is TGCAGTGCTAGGAAGGTAGCGGGGGGATCCTACAATGAGCAGTTCTTC. Its protein product is CSARKVAGGSYNEQFF.

This chain joins TRBV6-2 or TRBV6-3 and TRBJ2-1; 11 bases are shared with TRBD2. Trimming took 5 bases from V and 2 from J; bases not matched to a gene: 8. The germline V gene encodes CDR1 MNHEY and CDR2 SVGEGT. CDR3 length: 17 residues. CDR3 region: CASSLLMTSGTYNEQFF. The CDR3 nucleotides are TGTGCCAGCAGTCTTTTGATGACTAGCGGGACCTACAATGAGCAGTTCTTC.

There are many counts of this clonotype. The chain combines TRBV12-3 or TRBV12-4 with TRBJ1-1; weak D call: TRBD1 (5 bases). V lost 5 bases and J lost 7, with 14 bases in between. This CDR3 has 13 residues. The chain's CDR3 is CASSPTGLGEAFF. CDR3 DNA: TGTGCCAGCAGTCCTACAGGTCTAGGTGAAGCTTTCTTT.

This clonotype was counted between two and nine times. The chain is built from TRBV20-1 and TRBJ1-5, with D unclear. Germline values: CDR1 DFQATT, CDR2 SNEGSKA (reference sequence). Trimming shortened V by 6 bases and J by 0 bases, and 15 bases separated the two germline ends. This CDR3 is 15 amino acids long. CDR3 region: CSASRAVYSNQPQHF. The CDR3 DNA sequence: TGCAGTGCCAGCCGAGCGGTGTATAGCAATCAGCCCCAGCATTTT.

The table lists this clonotype with a few counts. One junction end does not reproduce the germline sequence, and a read error may be involved. The CDR3 nucleotides read TGCAGTTCTAGAGGGGGTAGCAATCAGCCCCAGCATTTT. Its protein product is CSSRGGSNQPQHF. V and J are TRBV20-1 and TRBJ1-5; D perhaps matches TRBD1 (6 bases). The CDR3 is 13 amino acids. Germline assignment: CDR1 DFQATT and CDR2 SNEGSKA (reference sequence).

This clonotype was seen more than once but under ten times. For the CDR3, the DNA is TGCGCCAGCAGCTTGGGACATACGACAGATACGCAGTATTTT. Translation: CASSLGHTTDTQYF. This rearrangement joins TRBV5-1 to TRBJ2-3; D is unclear. Germline-derived CDR1 and CDR2 are SGHRS and YFSETQ. With 0 bases removed from V and 3 bases from J, the gap between germline ends came to 8 bases. CDR3 size: 14 residues.

This clonotype was recorded many times. This rearrangement joins TRBV11-2 to TRBJ2-7; D remains ambiguous. Germline-derived CDR1 and CDR2 are SGHAT and FQNNGV. This CDR3 is 15 amino acids long. The germline V and J ends were trimmed by 0 bases and 2 bases, with 11 bases remaining between them. The CDR3 region has the DNA TGTGCCAGCAGCTTAGATCGGCCGGGCACCTACGAGCAGTACTTC. This gives the protein CASSLDRPGTYEQYF. The whole variable domain, remainder taken from reference TRBV11-2 and TRBJ2-7, is EAGVAQSPRYKIIEKRQSVAFWCNPISGHATLYWYQQILGQGPKLLIQFQNNGVVDDSQLPKDRFSAERLKGVDSTLKIQPAKLEDSAVYLCASSLDRPGTYEQYFGPGTRLTVT.

In this sample, this clonotype turned up many times. The rearrangement links TRBV4-3 to TRBJ1-2, with 9 bases matching TRBD1. Germline V lookup: CDR1 LGHNA, CDR2 YSLEER. The CDR3 has 15 amino acids. The ends lost 4 bases at V and 4 bases at J; junction bases unmatched: 7. CDR3 DNA sequence: TGCGCCAGCAGCCTTTTGGGACAGGGCCTCTATGGCTACACCTTC. It yields the protein CASSLLGQGLYGYTF.

The sample holds a few counts of this clonotype. The chain has TRBV12-5 and TRBJ2-2; D remains unclear. Germline CDR1 is LGHNT and CDR2 is FRNRAP. The CDR3 has 16 amino acids. V dropped 1 base and J dropped 4 bases, with 13 bases sitting between them. CDR3 region: CASGLGHITSTGELFF. CDR3 nucleotide sequence: TGTGCTAGTGGTTTGGGTCACATTACCAGCACCGGGGAGCTGTTTTTT.

This clonotype was seen only a few times. The V and J genes are TRBV28 and TRBJ2-1, with a weak D call TRBD1 (6 bases). V lost 6 bases and J lost 6, with 15 bases in between. The CDR3 consists of 14 residues. CDR1 is MDHEN, CDR2 SYDVKM, per germline. CDR3 sequence reads: CASRPQGIANEQFF. The CDR3 DNA sequence: TGTGCCAGCAGGCCACAGGGAATAGCCAATGAGCAGTTCTTC. The full variable domain, its missing parts supplied by reference TRBV28 and TRBJ2-1, is DVKVTQSSRYLVKRTGEKVFLECVQDMDHENMFWYRQDPGLGLRLIYFSYDVKMKEKGDIPEGYSVSREKKERFSLILESASTNQTSMYLCASRPQGIANEQFFGPGTRLTVL.

The chain is built from TRBV18 and TRBJ2-7, with D unresolved. Germline V gene lookup returns CDR1 KGHSH and CDR2 LQKENI. This CDR3 contains 11 residues. V was shortened by 3 bases and J by 4 bases, with 4 bases between the two germline ends. DNA for the CDR3: TGTGCCAGCTCACCTTGGTACGAGCAGTACTTC. Amino acids: CASSPWYEQYF.

This clonotype showed up just once. The chain has TRBV29-1 and TRBJ2-7; D might be TRBD2 (6 bases). The CDR3 covers 12 residues. The germline V and J ends were trimmed by 5 bases and 8 bases, with 16 bases remaining between them. CDR1 SQVTM and CDR2 ANQGSEA come from the germline V gene. The CDR3 reads CSVQPRGNQQYF. For the CDR3, the DNA is TGCAGCGTTCAGCCGCGGGGCAACCAGCAGTACTTC.